The clone carrying this T cell receptor (beta chain) was seen many times. These data are taken from a study of patients with pleural tuberculosis. Germline V gene sequence: CDR1 ENHRY, CDR2 SYGVKD. The CDR3 consists of 13 residues. Trimming stripped 7 bases from V and 2 bases from J, with 10 bases between. TCRdb re-called the reads with MiXCR, one entry per CDR3 protein. Of around 54,000 distinct CDR3 sequences in the sample, about 7.3% were seen once. The rearrangement joins TRBV10-3 to TRBJ2-3; maybe TRBD2 (5 bases). The TCR originated in a human donor with pleural tuberculosis. Here the CDR3 reads CAINPSPTDTQYF. The DNA for the CDR3 is TGTGCCATCAATCCTAGCCCCACAGATACGCAGTATTTT.